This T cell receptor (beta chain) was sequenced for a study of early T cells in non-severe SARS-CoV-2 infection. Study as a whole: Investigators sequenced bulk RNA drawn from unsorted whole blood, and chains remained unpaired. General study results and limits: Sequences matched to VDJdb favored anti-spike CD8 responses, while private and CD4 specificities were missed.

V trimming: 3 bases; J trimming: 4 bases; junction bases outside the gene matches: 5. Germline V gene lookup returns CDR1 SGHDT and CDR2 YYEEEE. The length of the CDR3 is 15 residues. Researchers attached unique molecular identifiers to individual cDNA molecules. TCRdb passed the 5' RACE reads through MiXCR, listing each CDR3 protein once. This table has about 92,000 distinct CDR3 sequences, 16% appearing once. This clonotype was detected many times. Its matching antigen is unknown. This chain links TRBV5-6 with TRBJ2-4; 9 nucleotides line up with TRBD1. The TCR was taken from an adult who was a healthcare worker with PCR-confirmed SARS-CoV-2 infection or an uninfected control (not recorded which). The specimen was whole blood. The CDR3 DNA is TGTGCCAGCAGCTGGAAGGGGACAGGGAAAAACATTCAGTACTTC. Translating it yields CASSWKGTGKNIQYF.